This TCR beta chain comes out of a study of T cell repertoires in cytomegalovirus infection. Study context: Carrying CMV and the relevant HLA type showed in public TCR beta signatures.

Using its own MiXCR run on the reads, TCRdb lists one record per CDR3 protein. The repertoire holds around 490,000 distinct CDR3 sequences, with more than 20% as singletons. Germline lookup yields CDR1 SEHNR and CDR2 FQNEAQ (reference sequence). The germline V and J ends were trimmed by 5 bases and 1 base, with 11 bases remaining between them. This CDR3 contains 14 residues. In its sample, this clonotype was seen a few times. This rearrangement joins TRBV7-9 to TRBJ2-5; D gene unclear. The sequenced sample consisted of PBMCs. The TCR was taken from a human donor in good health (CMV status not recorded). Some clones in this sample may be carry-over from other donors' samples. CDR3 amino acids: CASSPTRSQETQYF. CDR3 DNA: TGTGCCAGCAGCCCAACAAGGAGCCAAGAGACCCAGTACTTC.